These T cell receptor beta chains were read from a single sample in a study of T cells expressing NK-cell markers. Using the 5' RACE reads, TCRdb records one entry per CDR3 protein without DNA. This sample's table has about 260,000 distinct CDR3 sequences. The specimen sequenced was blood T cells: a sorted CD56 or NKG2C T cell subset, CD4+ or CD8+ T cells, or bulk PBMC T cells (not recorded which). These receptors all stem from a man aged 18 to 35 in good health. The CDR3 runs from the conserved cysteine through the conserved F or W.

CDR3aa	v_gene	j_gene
CATRTGSSYEQYF	TRBV15	TRBJ2-7
CASSLVGSPNYEQYF	TRBV5-5	TRBJ2-7
CSVVSLIISYNEQFF	TRBV29-1	TRBJ2-1
CASSSPTSGRAYEQYF	TRBV6-5	TRBJ2-7
CASSIRTLGTDTQYF	TRBV5-1	TRBJ2-3
CAISATGNYGYTF	TRBV10-3	TRBJ1-2
CASSLTGLRRNEQFF	TRBV12-3/TRBV12-4	TRBJ2-1
CASSPQFNQPQHF	TRBV5-5	TRBJ1-5
CASSQARLGGTAFF	TRBV3-1	TRBJ1-1
CASSWGLAASTDTQYF	TRBV5-1	TRBJ2-3
CASSGRDGLSNQPQHF	TRBV6-1	TRBJ1-5
CSVQAGTPEAFF	TRBV29-1	TRBJ1-1
CATSSRDTSEGQYF	TRBV15	TRBJ2-7
CASSASYEQFF	TRBV12-3/TRBV12-4	TRBJ2-1
CSARGTGQELNTEAFF	TRBV20-1	TRBJ1-1
CASSLSPPSGTTGELFF	TRBV5-5	TRBJ2-2
CASSPQVGGPTTNEKLFF	TRBV18	TRBJ1-4
CASRRPGTAENIQYF	TRBV12-3/TRBV12-4	TRBJ2-4
CASSYLRTSGALYEQYF	TRBV6-2/TRBV6-3	TRBJ2-7
CASSQTTSGISTDTQYF	TRBV3-1	TRBJ2-3
CASSLETSGRAYEQYF	TRBV5-1	TRBJ2-7
CASRPTANTGELFF	TRBV5-1	TRBJ2-2
CASSLVAGEHEQFF	TRBV5-4	TRBJ2-1
CATSRGVGSEETQYF	TRBV15	TRBJ2-5